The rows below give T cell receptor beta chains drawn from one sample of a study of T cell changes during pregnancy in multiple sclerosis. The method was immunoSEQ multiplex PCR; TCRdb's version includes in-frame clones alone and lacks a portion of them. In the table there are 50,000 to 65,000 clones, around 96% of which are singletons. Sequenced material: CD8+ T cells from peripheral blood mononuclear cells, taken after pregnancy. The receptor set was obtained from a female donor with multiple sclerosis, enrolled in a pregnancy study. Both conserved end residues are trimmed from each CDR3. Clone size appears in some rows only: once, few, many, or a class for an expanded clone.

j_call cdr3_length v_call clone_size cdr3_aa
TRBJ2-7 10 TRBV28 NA ASSWPAVEQY
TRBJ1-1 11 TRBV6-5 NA ASSYSGGPEAF
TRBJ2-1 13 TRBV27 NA ASSPWGQGYNEQF
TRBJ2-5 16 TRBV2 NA ASSDGLAGSLPQETQY
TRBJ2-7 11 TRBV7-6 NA ASSPPLGDEQY
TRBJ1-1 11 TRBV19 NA ASREGLNTEAF
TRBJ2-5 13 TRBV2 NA ASKKGYPGKETQY
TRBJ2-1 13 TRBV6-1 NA ASRELAASYNEQF
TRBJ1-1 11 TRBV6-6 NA ASSPTDRGIAF
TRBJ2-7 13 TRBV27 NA ASSLESGSSYEQY
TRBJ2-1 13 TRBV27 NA ASSSGTSGTNEQF
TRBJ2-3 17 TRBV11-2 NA ASSFLAVAGEGDTDTQY
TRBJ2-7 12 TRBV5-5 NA ASSEGQGPYEQY
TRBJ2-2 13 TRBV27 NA ASSHLAAGSGELF
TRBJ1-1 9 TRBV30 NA ACPGTGEAF
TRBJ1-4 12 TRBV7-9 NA ASSLPGKDEKLF
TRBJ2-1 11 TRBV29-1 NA SVSGSSYNEQF
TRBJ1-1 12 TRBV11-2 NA ASSSYRGPTEAF
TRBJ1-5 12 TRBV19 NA ASKETEDLQPQH
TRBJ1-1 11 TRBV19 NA ASNLGANTEAF
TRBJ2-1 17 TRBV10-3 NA AISDKTAESDRSYNEQF
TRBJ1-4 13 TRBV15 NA ATTDTGGSGEKLF
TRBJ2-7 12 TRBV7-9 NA ASSPTGGVWEQY
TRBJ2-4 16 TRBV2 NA ASSEAPGTGWAKNIQY
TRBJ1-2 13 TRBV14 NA ASRPGTGGMYGYT
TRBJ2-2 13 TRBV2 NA ASSVGSGMAGELF
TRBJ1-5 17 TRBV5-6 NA ASSLGSGTGVYSNQPQH
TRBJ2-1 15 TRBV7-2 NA ASSARGGAGLYNEQF
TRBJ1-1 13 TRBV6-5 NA ASSLQQGIYTEAF
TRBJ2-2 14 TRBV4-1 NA ASSQVQLAGTGELF
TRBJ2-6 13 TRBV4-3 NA ASSQGRTGANVLT
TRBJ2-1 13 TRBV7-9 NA AGRKREASYNEQF
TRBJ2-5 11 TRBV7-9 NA ASSPPRQETQY
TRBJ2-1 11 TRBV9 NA ASSVSGGDEQF
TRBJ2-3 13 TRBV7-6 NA ASSSQTSLADTQY
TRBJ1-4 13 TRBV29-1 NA SVDTGGSGNEKLF
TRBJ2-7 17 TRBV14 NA ASSPSGGHTGLVSYEQY
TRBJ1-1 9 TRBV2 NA ASRAGGEAF
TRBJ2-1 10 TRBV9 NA ASSSRGSEQF
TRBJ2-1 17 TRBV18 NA ASSPPRGTSGGNYNEQF
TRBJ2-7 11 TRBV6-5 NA ASSYGQENEQY
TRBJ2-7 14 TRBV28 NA ASSLSRESMSYEQY
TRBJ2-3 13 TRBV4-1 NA ASSQGRGTADTQY
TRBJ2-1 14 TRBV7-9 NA ASSPALGLSYNEQF
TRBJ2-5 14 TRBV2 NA ASSPLVTGTGETQY
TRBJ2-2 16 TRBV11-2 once ASSHSRGQDKDTGELF
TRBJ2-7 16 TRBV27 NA ASSSRDRGPQVPPRQY
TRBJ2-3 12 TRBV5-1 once ASSWASLRDTQY
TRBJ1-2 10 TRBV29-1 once SVAGPGAGYT
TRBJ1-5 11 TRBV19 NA ASSSPNYQPQH
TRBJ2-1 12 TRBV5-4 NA ASSLAQGFNEQF
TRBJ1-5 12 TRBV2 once ASSGDIGNQPQH
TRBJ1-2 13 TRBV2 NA ASSEAGTGLGGYT
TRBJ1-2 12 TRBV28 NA ASRPLTGVYGYT
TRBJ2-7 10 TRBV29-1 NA SVHGEGGEQY
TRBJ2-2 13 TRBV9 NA ASGLTGGQTGELF
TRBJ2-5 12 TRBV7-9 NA ASNKEGGQETQY